This T cell receptor (beta chain) emerged from a study of neoadjuvant anti-PD-1 for oral cavity cancer. The study's findings and limits: Higher pretreatment blood Treg/Th17 ratios correlated with higher pretreatment blood and lower post-treatment tumor TCRbeta clonality. With a few patients per group, TCR findings need larger cohorts. Larger post-treatment preexisting tumor clones tracked with greater tumor shrinkage.

This CDR3 comprises 11 residues. From germline, CDR1 is MNHNS and CDR2 SASEGT. V dropped 7 bases and J dropped 1 base, with 1 base sitting between them. Comments on this clone: Its matching antigen is unknown.

Most tumor samples had about 4.8 ug input DNA in two replicates. The data were produced by immunoSEQ multiplex PCR, yet TCRdb's version contains in-frame clones alone and is incomplete. The profile shows over 10,000 clones, around three fifths of them singletons. The chain carries TRBV6-1 and TRBJ2-2; D not certain. Material: tumor tissue, obtained before nivolumab (anti-PD-1) treatment. The receptor was isolated from a person aged 35-79 years with oral cavity squamous cell carcinoma. The CDR3 is CASKNTGELFF. CDR3 sequence (DNA): TGTGCCAGCAAGAACACCGGGGAGCTGTTTTTT.